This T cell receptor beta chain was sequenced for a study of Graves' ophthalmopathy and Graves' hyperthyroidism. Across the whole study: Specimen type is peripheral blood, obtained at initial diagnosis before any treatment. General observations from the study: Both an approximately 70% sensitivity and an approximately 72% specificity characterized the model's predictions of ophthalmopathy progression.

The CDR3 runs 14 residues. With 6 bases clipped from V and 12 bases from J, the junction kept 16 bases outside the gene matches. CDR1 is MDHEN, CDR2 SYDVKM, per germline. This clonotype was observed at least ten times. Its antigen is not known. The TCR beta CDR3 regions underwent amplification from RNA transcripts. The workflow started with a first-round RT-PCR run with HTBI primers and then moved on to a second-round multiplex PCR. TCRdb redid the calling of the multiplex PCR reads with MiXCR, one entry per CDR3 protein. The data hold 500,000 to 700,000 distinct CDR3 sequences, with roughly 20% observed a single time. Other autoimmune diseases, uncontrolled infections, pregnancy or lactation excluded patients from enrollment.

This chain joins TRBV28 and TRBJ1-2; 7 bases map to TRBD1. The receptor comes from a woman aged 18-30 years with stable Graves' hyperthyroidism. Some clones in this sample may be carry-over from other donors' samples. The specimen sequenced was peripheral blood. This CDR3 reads CASSAFGQGGVNTF. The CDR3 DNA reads TGTGCCAGCAGCGCATTCGGCCAGGGGGGTGTCAACACCTTC.